This T cell receptor (beta chain) was captured by sequencing in a study of blood T cell repertoires in COVID-19. Germline V CDR1 and CDR2: LGHDT, YNNKEL (reference sequence). The CDR3 covers 14 residues. V gave up 4 bases and J gave up 1 base; unmatched junction bases: 2. Authors' data handling: The authors estimated nucleated cell counts from reference gene primer amplification. The repertoire was sequenced with immunoSEQ multiplex PCR; TCRdb's copy has only in-frame clones and lacks some. V, J and clone size derive from that table, while D and trimming were established from the DNA sequence. The sample lists tens of thousands of clones; 76% were seen once.

This sequence joins TRBV3-1 (or the pseudogene TRBV3-2) and TRBJ2-7; 9 bases map to TRBD1. Material for sequencing was peripheral blood. This clonotype was sampled from a man aged 50 or older with active or convalescent COVID-19. CDR3 protein: CASSLQGASYEQYF. Written as DNA, the CDR3 is TGTGCCAGCAGCCTACAGGGGGCATCCTACGAGCAGTACTTC.